The 27 T cell receptor beta chains given below trace back to one sample, sequenced in a study of T cells expressing NK-cell markers. Reprocessing the 5' RACE reads, TCRdb reports a single entry for every CDR3 protein and omits DNA. This sample's table has roughly 180,000 distinct CDR3 sequences. The sequenced material came from blood T cells: a sorted CD56 or NKG2C T cell subset, CD4+ or CD8+ T cells, or bulk PBMC T cells (not recorded which). The source is a man aged 18 to 69 in good health.

V usage is TRBV19 and J usage is TRBJ1-1; checking the TCRdb D call of TRBD1 is not possible without DNA. CDR1 and CDR2 (germline): LNHDA, SQIVND (reference sequence). The CDR3 is made up of 15 amino acids. This CDR3 is CASSFRRAMGTEAFF.

The chain joins TRBV15 to TRBJ1-5. The germline V gene encodes CDR1 LNHNV and CDR2 YYDKDF (reference sequence). The CDR3 consists of 13 residues. CDR3 sequence: CATQEYSNQPQHF.

The chain recombines TRBV3-1 with TRBJ2-4; TCRdb gives TRBD2 as the D gene, but with no DNA this cannot be confirmed. Germline CDR1 is LGHDT and CDR2 is YNNKEL (reference sequence). The CDR3 spans 15 residues. The chain's CDR3 is CASSSSGESSSIQYF. The whole variable domain, remainder taken from reference TRBV3-1 and TRBJ2-4, is DTAVSQTPKYLVTQMGNDKSIKCEQNLGHDTMYWYKQDSKKFLKIMFSYNNKELIINETVPNRFSPKSPDKAHLNLHINSLELGDSAVYFCASSSSGESSSIQYFGAGTRLSVL.

V and J are TRBV10-3 and TRBJ2-7; the TCRdb call, TRBD2, lacks DNA for checking. Germline V gives CDR1 ENHRY, CDR2 SYGVKD. The CDR3 runs 12 residues. Here the CDR3 reads CAIKDSSYEQYF.

V is TRBV7-9 and J is TRBJ2-1; TCRdb names TRBD2, which stays unverified in the absence of DNA. The CDR3 has 15 amino acids. In germline, CDR1 is SEHNR, CDR2 FQNEAQ (reference sequence). The CDR3 protein is CASSQGSGGANEQFF.

This chain joins TRBV4-1 and TRBJ2-1; the D call of TRBD1 rests on TCRdb alone, since no DNA is present to check it. This CDR3 comprises 15 residues. Per germline, CDR1 MGHRA and CDR2 YSYEKL. The CDR3 region is CASSQAPYREYEQFF.

V and J are TRBV12-3 or TRBV12-4 and TRBJ2-3. This CDR3 is 15 amino acids long. The CDR3 is CASSSRGYNADTQYF.

This chain uses TRBV7-6 with TRBJ2-3; TCRdb outputs TRBD2, but without DNA this stays unchecked. Germline CDR1 reads SGHVS; CDR2 reads FNYEAQ. The CDR3 covers 17 residues. This chain's CDR3 is CASSLLGLVTSTDTQYF.

The CDR3 protein is CASSQEPGHITDTQYF. The chain has TRBV3-1 and TRBJ2-3; TCRdb's D call, TRBD1, is unchecked because there is no DNA. The CDR3 is 16 amino acids. CDR1 LGHDT and CDR2 YNNKEL come from the germline V gene (reference sequence).

V and J are TRBV9 and TRBJ2-1; with no DNA, the TCRdb D assignment of TRBD1 cannot be verified. The CDR3 has 15 residues. The germline gives CDR1 SGDLS, CDR2 YYNGEE. The CDR3 here is CASSLAGGPGHEQFF.

The gene calls are TRBV20-1 and TRBJ2-5; the D call from TCRdb, TRBD1, cannot be confirmed without DNA. Germline CDR1 is DFQATT and CDR2 is SNEGSKA (reference sequence). CDR3 length equals 13 residues. The CDR3 region is CSAPSGAGETQYF.

The V and J genes are TRBV12-3 or TRBV12-4 and TRBJ2-7; as DNA is missing, the TRBD1 call by TCRdb cannot be tested. The CDR3 has 14 residues. This CDR3 reads CASTVTTGTAEQYF.

V gene TRBV29-1 combines with J gene TRBJ2-5; there is no DNA to check the TCRdb D call of TRBD2. From germline, CDR1 is SQVTM and CDR2 ANQGSEA. This CDR3 has 14 residues. CDR3 sequence: CSVYSGGPQETQYF.

The chain recombines TRBV27 with TRBJ2-7; TCRdb lists TRBD1, though no DNA is available to test this call. This CDR3 contains 13 residues. Per germline, CDR1 MNHEY and CDR2 SMNVEV (reference sequence). This CDR3 reads CASSFRGRNEQYF.

The chain uses TRBV5-6 and TRBJ1-2. This CDR3 contains 14 residues. The V gene's germline CDR1 is SGHDT and CDR2 YYEEEE. CDR3 protein: CASSLGQANYGYTF.

V and J are TRBV12-3 or TRBV12-4 and TRBJ2-3. CDR3 length equals 12 residues. The chain's CDR3 is CASGGSTDTQYF.

The chain links TRBV19 to TRBJ2-1; lacking DNA, the TRBD2 call made by TCRdb goes unchecked. This CDR3 comprises 14 residues. Looked up from germline, CDR1 is LNHDA and CDR2 is SQIVND (reference sequence). The CDR3 sequence is CASRGLAGDNEQFF.

V and J are TRBV6-1 and TRBJ1-5; TCRdb indicates TRBD1, and absent DNA this call remains unverified. CDR3 length: 17 amino acids. Germline values: CDR1 MNHNS, CDR2 SASEGT. This chain's CDR3 is CASSPVPQEISNQPQHF.

The chain joins TRBV5-6 to TRBJ2-5; with no DNA, the TCRdb D assignment of TRBD2 cannot be verified. Looked up from germline, CDR1 is SGHDT and CDR2 is YYEEEE. This CDR3 region has 16 residues. Here the CDR3 reads CASSLALAGGRETQYF.

The chain links TRBV10-3 to TRBJ1-1. Germline V gene lookup returns CDR1 ENHRY and CDR2 SYGVKD. CDR3 size: 15 residues. CDR3 protein: CAISGGVVSSTEAFF.

The gene calls are TRBV7-9 and TRBJ2-1; the D gene TCRdb calls, TRBD1, cannot be checked with no DNA. The length of the CDR3 is 15 residues. Germline CDR1 and CDR2: SEHNR and FQNEAQ (reference sequence). The CDR3 reads CASSFPRGGGNEQFF.

The chain joins TRBV20-1 to TRBJ2-1; checking the TCRdb D call of TRBD2 is not possible without DNA. The CDR3 has 18 amino acids. CDR1 and CDR2 from the germline V gene are DFQATT and SNEGSKA (reference sequence). Here the CDR3 reads CSARPRVRTSGSYNEQFF.

The chain uses TRBV6-5 and TRBJ1-5; TCRdb picks TRBD1, but there is no DNA to check that call. CDR1 MNHEY and CDR2 SVGAGI come from the germline V gene. The CDR3 totals 13 residues. The CDR3 here is CASSYSWGQPQHF.

The rearrangement uses TRBV27 and TRBJ2-2; TCRdb names TRBD2, which stays unverified in the absence of DNA. The CDR3 is 16 amino acids. Germline V gives CDR1 MNHEY, CDR2 SMNVEV (reference sequence). CDR3 region: CASSLLAATLTGELFF.

The chain has TRBV27 and TRBJ2-1. The CDR3 sequence is 13 residues long. Germline V gene lookup returns CDR1 MNHEY and CDR2 SMNVEV (reference sequence). CDR3 sequence: CASSAVSRHEQFF.

The chain uses TRBV2 and TRBJ2-7; TCRdb returns TRBD2, unconfirmable since there is no DNA. The CDR3 contains 15 residues. Germline-derived CDR1 and CDR2 are SNHLY and FYNNEI. This CDR3 reads CASSEVAGEIYEQYF.

The J gene is TRBJ2-4, the V gene TRBV20-1; the D gene TCRdb calls, TRBD1, cannot be checked with no DNA. The V gene's germline CDR1 is DFQATT and CDR2 SNEGSKA (reference sequence). This CDR3 is 13 amino acids long. The CDR3 protein is CSTRGGPKNIQYF.